Shown below are 28 T cell receptor beta chains from a single sample sequenced in a study of response to subunit inactivated influenza vaccine (dated by TCRdb to between 2018 and 2020). Receptor amplification or capture employed RT-PCR. The instrument given in TCRdb is Illumina HiSeq 2500. The public reads were reanalyzed by TCRdb: fastp trimming at Q25, MiXCR alignment, in-frame beta chains only. Under each unique CDR3 protein, matching rows form one entry showing the most common genes and DNA. Present in this sample are fewer than 800,000 distinct CDR3 sequences, 15% to 17% of which were seen just once. The top ten hold about 9.9% of the sample. This specimen consisted of PBMCs from blood, obtained 11 to 12 days after vaccination. The receptors were gathered from a man between 50 and 59 years old who received an inactivated influenza vaccine. Donor details come from another sample of the same person, matched by shared clones.

This clonotype was counted a few times. The V call is TRBV5-5, the J call TRBJ2-3; D may correspond to TRBD1 or TRBD2 (7 bases each). V lost 3 bases and J 5 bases, leaving 22 bases between the germline ends. The CDR3 is made up of 17 amino acids. The germline CDR1 and CDR2 sequences are SGHKS and YYEKEE (reference sequence). The CDR3 here is CASSSQIIRGGRDTQYF. DNA of the CDR3: TGTGCCAGCAGCTCCCAGATCATCAGGGGGGGCAGAGATACGCAGTATTTT.

This rearrangement joins TRBV4-1 to TRBJ2-3; D ambiguous. V lost 0 bases and J 0 bases, leaving 13 bases between the germline ends. Germline V gene lookup returns CDR1 MGHRA and CDR2 YSYEKL. The CDR3 has 17 amino acids. The DNA of the CDR3 is TGCGCCAGCAGCCAAGAGACGGGCTACCTTAGCACAGATACGCAGTATTTT. It yields the protein CASSQETGYLSTDTQYF.

The chain employs TRBV7-2 and TRBJ1-1; D possibly corresponds to TRBD1 (5 bases). V was trimmed by 1 base and J by 3 bases, leaving 9 bases between them. There are 14 residues in the CDR3. Germline lookup yields CDR1 SGHTA and CDR2 FQGNSA. The CDR3 here is CASSLVGGDTEAFF. The CDR3 DNA reads TGTGCCAGCAGCTTAGTGGGGGGGGACACTGAAGCTTTCTTT.

With respect to this clonotype: With a much larger clone just one base away, this may be a read error. This chain joins TRBV6-1 and TRBJ2-2; D might be TRBD1 (6 bases). Germline CDR1 MNHNS, CDR2 SASEGT. Trimming stripped 7 bases from V and 1 base from J, with 10 bases between. The CDR3 is 14 residues long. The chain's CDR3 is CASIPTGNTGELFF. CDR3 sequence (DNA): TGTGCCAGCATTCCGACAGGGAACACCGGGGAGCTGTTTTTT.

This clonotype was counted ten times or more. V is TRBV29-1 and J is TRBJ2-5; D is possibly TRBD1 (5 bases). Germline values: CDR1 SQVTM, CDR2 ANQGSEA. The CDR3 spans 11 residues. The V end lost 6 bases, the J end lost 8 bases, and 13 bases lay between the germline ends. For the CDR3, the DNA is TGCAGCGTAGACAGTAAGAATACCCAGTACTTC. Translated, it gives CSVDSKNTQYF.

In its sample, this clonotype was seen a few times. The chain joins TRBV6-1 to TRBJ1-5; unclear D gene. CDR1 and CDR2 from the germline V gene are MNHNS and SASEGT. This CDR3 region has 14 residues. Trimming shortened V by 6 bases and J by 3 bases, and 12 bases separated the two germline ends. The CDR3 spells CASRSANPNQPQHF. DNA for the CDR3: TGTGCCAGCAGGTCGGCCAACCCCAATCAGCCCCAGCATTTT.

The V gene is TRBV10-3, the J gene TRBJ2-7, with a weak D call TRBD1 (5 bases). The germline V gene has CDR1 ENHRY and CDR2 SYGVKD. V was clipped by 6 bases and J by 0 bases, with 9 bases between them. This CDR3 contains 13 residues. CDR3 sequence reads: CAIRDTISYEQYF. Written as DNA, the CDR3 is TGTGCCATCAGGGACACAATCTCCTACGAGCAGTACTTC.

V is TRBV28 and J is TRBJ2-7; TRBD1 matches at 8 bases. There are 15 residues in the CDR3. The germline CDR1 and CDR2 sequences are MDHEN and SYDVKM. The junction had 12 bases not matched to a gene; V was cut back by 6 bases and J by 5 bases. CDR3 sequence: CASRPARQGPHEQYF. The CDR3, as DNA: TGTGCCAGCAGGCCTGCGCGACAGGGGCCCCACGAGCAGTACTTC. The entire variable domain, with the rest obtained from reference TRBV28 and TRBJ2-7, is as follows: DVKVTQSSRYLVKRTGEKVFLECVQDMDHENMFWYRQDPGLGLRLIYFSYDVKMKEKGDIPEGYSVSREKKERFSLILESASTNQTSMYLCASRPARQGPHEQYFGPGTRLTVT.

This clonotype has a count of ten or more. The chain uses TRBV27 and TRBJ2-3, with TRBD2 identical over 7 bases. Per germline, CDR1 MNHEY and CDR2 SMNVEV (reference sequence). Trimming removed 9 bases from V and 14 bases from J; junction bases left unmatched: 14. The CDR3 length is 12 residues. The CDR3 DNA is TGTGCCAGTTCGCATCCGGGACGGGAGGCGTATTTT. Translation: CASSHPGREAYF.

The chain is built from TRBV6-5 and TRBJ2-5, with 8 bases aligning to TRBD2. This CDR3 spans 14 amino acids. The V and J ends lost 1 base and 5 bases, in that order; junction bases with no gene match: 3. The V gene's germline CDR1 is MNHEY and CDR2 SVGAGI. CDR3 DNA: TGTGCCAGCAGTTACTTCGCTAGCGGGGAGACCCAGTACTTC. Encoded protein: CASSYFASGETQYF.

This sequence joins TRBV15 and TRBJ2-7; TRBD1 aligns across 8 bases. Unmatched junction bases numbered 2, after V lost 0 bases and J lost 1 base. Germline assignment: CDR1 LNHNV and CDR2 YYDKDF (reference sequence). The CDR3 consists of 15 residues. The CDR3 protein is CATSRDRGRSYEQYF. CDR3 nucleotides: TGTGCCACCAGCAGAGACAGGGGGCGGTCCTACGAGCAGTACTTC.

V usage is TRBV12-3 or TRBV12-4 and J usage is TRBJ2-5, with 8 positions matching TRBD2. V shed 5 bases and J 6 bases; nucleotides not matched to a gene: 11. This CDR3 is 15 amino acids long. CDR3 nucleotide sequence: TGTGCCAGCAGTAGGGCGGGACTAGAGGGACAGACCCAGTACTTC. Translating gives CASSRAGLEGQTQYF.

This clonotype was seen a few times. The chain carries TRBV12-3 or TRBV12-4 and TRBJ1-1; D is uncertain. Trimming pared 6 bases from V and 6 bases from J, leaving 14 bases between. The CDR3 totals 13 residues. The DNA of the CDR3 is TGTGCCAGCAGCCCTTCGGCCGTCTCTGAAGCTTTCTTT. It yields the protein CASSPSAVSEAFF.

V gene TRBV29-1 combines with J gene TRBJ2-1; 15 positions agree with TRBD2. Germline V gives CDR1 SQVTM, CDR2 ANQGSEA. This CDR3 spans 14 amino acids. With V trimmed by 8 bases and J by 9 bases, 8 bases remained unmatched. CDR3 in amino acids: CSSGLAGGRGEQFF. CDR3 in DNA: TGCAGCTCTGGACTAGCGGGGGGGAGAGGTGAGCAGTTCTTC.

This sequence joins TRBV12-3 or TRBV12-4 and TRBJ2-7, with 7 bases fitting TRBD2. The junction had 7 bases not matched to a gene; V was cut back by 6 bases and J by 5 bases. The length of the CDR3 is 13 residues. The CDR3 region has the DNA TGTGCCAGCAGCCCCTGGGGGAGGGACGAGCAGTACTTC. Translating it yields CASSPWGRDEQYF.

J is TRBJ1-3 and V is TRBV12-3 or TRBV12-4; 7 nucleotides align to TRBD1. This CDR3 contains 14 residues. The V and J ends lost 6 bases and 0 bases, in that order; junction bases with no gene match: 2. The CDR3, as DNA: TGTGCCAGCAGCAGACAGGGCTCTGGAAACACCATATATTTT. This codes for CASSRQGSGNTIYF.

Many counts were recorded for this clonotype. This sequence joins TRBV4-3 and TRBJ2-5, with D possibly being TRBD1 (6 bases). The V gene lost 3 bases and the J gene lost 4 bases, with 12 bases spanning the gap. This CDR3 is built from 14 residues. The germline gives CDR1 LGHNA, CDR2 YSLEER. The CDR3 spells CASSQDRGRETQYF. For the CDR3, the DNA is TGCGCCAGCAGCCAGGATAGGGGGAGAGAGACCCAGTACTTC.

The chain employs TRBV7-9 and TRBJ2-1; the D is unclear. Germline values: CDR1 SEHNR, CDR2 FQNEAQ (reference sequence). The CDR3 totals 15 residues. The V end was cut by 0 bases, the J end by 7 bases, with 13 bases between. The CDR3 loop reads CASSLAGSVQNEQFF. The DNA of the CDR3 is TGTGCCAGCAGCTTAGCAGGGTCTGTACAAAATGAGCAGTTCTTC.

This clonotype showed up just a few times. The J gene is TRBJ2-1, the V gene TRBV11-2; 11 bases line up with TRBD2. The germline CDR1 and CDR2 sequences are SGHAT and FQNNGV. The CDR3 spans 16 residues. V shed 1 base, J shed 10 bases, and the junction held 9 bases outside the gene matches. The CDR3 protein is CASSLGDSGRAKEQFF. DNA for the CDR3: TGTGCCAGCAGCTTAGGTGATAGCGGGAGGGCCAAAGAGCAGTTCTTC.

The V and J genes are TRBV5-1 and TRBJ1-4; the D gene is possibly TRBD1 (5 bases). The CDR3 is 14 amino acids. The germline CDR1 and CDR2 sequences are SGHRS and YFSETQ. V lost 3 bases and J lost 4, with 10 bases in between. The CDR3 DNA reads as TGCGCCAGCAGCTCCTGGGACGGTAATGAAAAACTGTTTTTT. Amino acids: CASSSWDGNEKLFF.

V usage is TRBV7-9 and J usage is TRBJ2-3; the D gene is possibly TRBD2 (6 bases). V was shortened by 3 bases and J by 1 base, with 17 bases between the two germline ends. The germline V gene encodes CDR1 SEHNR and CDR2 FQNEAQ (reference sequence). The length of the CDR3 is 17 residues. CDR3 residues: CASSFGTARLGTDTQYF. The DNA for the CDR3 is TGTGCCAGCAGCTTTGGGACTGCCCGATTGGGCACAGATACGCAGTATTTT.

This chain uses TRBV7-9 with TRBJ2-1, with D possibly being TRBD1 (5 bases). In germline, CDR1 is SEHNR, CDR2 FQNEAQ (reference sequence). The CDR3 consists of 12 residues. V lost 3 bases and J 9 bases, leaving 9 bases between the germline ends. CDR3 sequence (DNA): TGTGCCAGCAGCTTTGTTAGGGGTGAGCAGTTCTTC. Its protein is CASSFVRGEQFF.

This chain joins TRBV5-4 and TRBJ2-2, with 8 bases matching TRBD1. CDR3 length: 15 amino acids. V lost 5 bases to trimming and J lost 4 bases; unmatched junction nucleotides: 7. CDR1 and CDR2 (germline): SGHNT, YYREEE (reference sequence). The CDR3 here is CASRDDRGVTGELFF. The CDR3 nucleotides are TGTGCCAGCAGGGACGACAGGGGCGTCACCGGGGAGCTGTTTTTT.

The chain couples TRBV4-1 to TRBJ2-7, with D possibly being TRBD1 (6 bases). CDR1 and CDR2 from the germline V gene are MGHRA and YSYEKL. This CDR3 has 16 residues. V was pared by 3 bases and J by 1 base, with 16 bases between. The CDR3 is CASSHSRERGSYEQYF. DNA for the CDR3: TGCGCCAGCAGCCACTCCAGGGAGAGGGGGTCCTACGAGCAGTACTTC.

The gene calls are TRBV28 and TRBJ2-2, with D possibly matching TRBD1 (5 bases). CDR3 size: 14 residues. Germline V gives CDR1 MDHEN, CDR2 SYDVKM. V shed 5 bases and J shed 4 bases, with 11 bases lying between them. CDR3 nucleotides: TGTGCCAGCAGTCTTGGACATTTCACCGGGGAGCTGTTTTTT. Its translation: CASSLGHFTGELFF.

In its sample, this clonotype was seen a few times. The chain is built from TRBV7-9 and TRBJ1-2; D is undetermined. The germline V and J ends were trimmed by 3 bases and 2 bases, with 13 bases remaining between them. This CDR3 has 15 amino acids. Germline V CDR1 and CDR2: SEHNR, FQNEAQ (reference sequence). The CDR3 sequence is CASSLLGTENYGYTF. The CDR3 nucleotides read TGTGCCAGCAGCTTGTTGGGAACAGAAAACTATGGCTACACCTTC.

This clonotype was picked up a small number of times. The rearrangement joins TRBV6-5 to TRBJ1-3, with a tentative D call TRBD1 (5 bases). CDR3 length: 17 amino acids. Germline values: CDR1 MNHEY, CDR2 SVGAGI. V was cut by 0 bases and J by 4 bases, with 16 bases left in between. CDR3 nucleotide sequence: TGTGCCAGCAGTTACTCGGCCCGCCAGGGTCGGGGAAACACCATATATTTT. Protein product: CASSYSARQGRGNTIYF.

The rearrangement links TRBV6-4 to TRBJ2-1; 7 nucleotides match TRBD2. The germline gives CDR1 MRHNA, CDR2 SNTAGT. The CDR3 has 15 residues. Trimming at V came to 0 bases and at J to 10 bases, leaving 9 bases not matched to a gene. CDR3 DNA sequence: TGTGCCAGCAGTGACTCCCAAGCGGGGTACGGGGAGCAGTTCTTC. It is translated as CASSDSQAGYGEQFF.